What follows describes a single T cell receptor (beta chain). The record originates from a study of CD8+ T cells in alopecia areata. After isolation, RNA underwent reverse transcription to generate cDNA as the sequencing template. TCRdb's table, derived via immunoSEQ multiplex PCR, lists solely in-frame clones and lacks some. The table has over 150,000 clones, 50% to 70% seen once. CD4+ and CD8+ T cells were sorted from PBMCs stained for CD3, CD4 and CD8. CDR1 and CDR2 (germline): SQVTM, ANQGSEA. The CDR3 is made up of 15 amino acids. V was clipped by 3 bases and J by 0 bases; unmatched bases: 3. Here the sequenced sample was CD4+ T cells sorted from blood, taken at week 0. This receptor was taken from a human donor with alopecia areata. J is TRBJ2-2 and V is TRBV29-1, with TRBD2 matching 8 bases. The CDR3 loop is CSVDSGATNTGELFF. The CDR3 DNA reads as TGCAGCGTTGATAGCGGGGCCACGAACACCGGGGAGCTGTTTTTT.